This TCR beta chain was identified during a study of T cell therapy after organ transplantation. Study summary: After therapy, patients were monitored for around 28 weeks.

The time point denotes: 4-8 weeks after completion of therapy. CDR1 is MRHNA and CDR2 is SNTAGT in the germline V gene. The CDR3 contains 15 residues. V lost 0 bases to trimming and J lost 10 bases; unmatched junction nucleotides: 4. Of note for this clone: Its matching antigen is unknown.

Using immunoSEQ multiplex PCR, the repertoire was profiled, and TCRdb retains in-frame clones only, with some absent. The table has under 5,500 clones, approximately 64% seen once. The material was CD8+ T cells from blood, obtained after autologous CMV-specific T cell therapy. This clonotype originated in a human patient who had received a solid organ transplant and had CMV disease. Some T cells may be supplied by the graft donor. This chain connects TRBV6-4 to TRBJ2-1; 12 bases align to TRBD2. CDR3 amino acids: CASSDSTSGGSEQFF. The CDR3 DNA sequence: TGTGCCAGCAGTGACTCGACTAGCGGGGGTTCGGAGCAGTTCTTC.